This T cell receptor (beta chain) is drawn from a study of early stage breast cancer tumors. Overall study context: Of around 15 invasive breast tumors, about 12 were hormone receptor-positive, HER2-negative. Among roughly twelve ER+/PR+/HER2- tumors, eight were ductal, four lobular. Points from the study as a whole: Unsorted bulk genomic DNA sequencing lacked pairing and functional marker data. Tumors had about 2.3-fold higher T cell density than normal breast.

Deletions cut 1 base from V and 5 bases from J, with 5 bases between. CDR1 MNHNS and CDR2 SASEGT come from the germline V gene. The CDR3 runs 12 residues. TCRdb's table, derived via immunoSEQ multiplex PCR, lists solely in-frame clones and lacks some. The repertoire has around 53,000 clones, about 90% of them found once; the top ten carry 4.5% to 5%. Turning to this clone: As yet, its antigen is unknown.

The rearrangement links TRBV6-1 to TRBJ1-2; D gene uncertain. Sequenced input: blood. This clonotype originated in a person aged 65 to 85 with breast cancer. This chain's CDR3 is CASSEGSYGYTF. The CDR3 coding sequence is TGTGCCAGCAGTGAAGGTTCATATGGCTACACCTTC.